These 30 T cell receptor beta chains share one sample of origin, sequenced in a study of cytomegalovirus exposure and HLA in healthy donors. Use of 60 Vbeta and 13 Jbeta primers characterized the PCR. The table came from immunoSEQ multiplex PCR; TCRdb's copy has only in-frame clones and leaves some out. The sample records about 120,000 clones, over 65% being singletons. Sequencing was done on a sample of PBMCs. The receptors originated from a woman aged 35 to 49 in good health and CMV-seropositive.

This chain joins TRBV4-1 and TRBJ1-2; no clear D gene. The CDR3 spans 15 residues. Germline V gene sequence: CDR1 MGHRA, CDR2 YSYEKL. V was pared by 0 bases and J by 8 bases, with 16 bases between. The CDR3 is CASSQDPAIPGGYTF. As DNA, the CDR3 is TGCGCCAGCAGCCAAGATCCCGCCATCCCAGGCGGCTACACCTTC.

This clone is categorized as medium-sized. The chain combines TRBV6-5 with TRBJ1-2; D may be TRBD1 (5 bases). The CDR3 spans 11 residues. The germline gives CDR1 MNHEY, CDR2 SVGAGI. The ends were cut back, 10 bases at V and 4 bases at J, with 10 bases in the middle. The CDR3 nucleotides are TGTGCCATCGGACATTTCTATGGCTACACCTTC. It specifies CAIGHFYGYTF.

This clone appeared a single time. V and J are TRBV6-1 and TRBJ1-2, with D perhaps matching TRBD1 (5 bases). Per germline, CDR1 MNHNS and CDR2 SASEGT. Trimming took off 8 bases at V and 8 bases at J, with 21 bases between the two ends. The CDR3 consists of 14 residues. This CDR3 is CASQRGVLVGGYTF. The CDR3 DNA reads TGTGCCAGCCAGCGGGGGGTCCTGGTAGGCGGCTACACCTTC.

V is TRBV30 and J is TRBJ1-5; D perhaps matches TRBD1 (5 bases). Trimming removed 1 base from V and 5 bases from J, with 9 bases in between. Germline values: CDR1 GTSNPN, CDR2 SVGIG (reference sequence). This CDR3 comprises 13 residues. CDR3: CAWSEGPDQPQHF. The CDR3 DNA reads as TGTGCCTGGAGTGAGGGGCCTGATCAGCCCCAGCATTTT. Filled out from reference TRBV30 and TRBJ1-5, the complete variable domain reads SQTIHQWPATLVQPVGSPLSLECTVEGTSNPNLYWYRQAAGRGLQLLFYSVGIGQISSEVPQNLSASRPQDRQFILSSKKLLLSDSGFYLCAWSEGPDQPQHFGDGTRLSIL.

The chain employs TRBV11-3 and TRBJ1-6; TRBD1 is a possible D gene (6 bases). Germline CDR1 SGHNT, CDR2 YENEEA. Trimming shortened V by 0 bases and J by 7 bases, and 7 bases separated the two germline ends. The CDR3 sequence is 14 residues long. CDR3 in amino acids: CASSLDRGNSPLHF. The CDR3 bases are TGTGCCAGCAGCTTAGACAGGGGAAATTCACCCCTCCACTTT.

The chain recombines TRBV28 with TRBJ1-2; the D gene is possibly TRBD1 (5 bases). Per the germline V gene, CDR1 is MDHEN and CDR2 is SYDVKM. Trimming cost V 8 bases and J 5 bases, with 15 bases left between them. The CDR3 runs to 13 residues. The CDR3 loop reads CASGRQYDYGYTF. DNA of the CDR3: TGTGCCAGCGGGCGACAGTATGATTATGGCTACACCTTC.

This clone was counted a single time. The chain couples TRBV7-9 to TRBJ2-7; D is uncertain. V dropped 3 bases and J dropped 0 bases, with 9 bases sitting between them. Germline lookup yields CDR1 SEHNR and CDR2 FQNEAQ (reference sequence). This CDR3 is built from 14 residues. The CDR3 DNA sequence: TGTGCCAGCAGCTTGTCCGCTAGCTCCTACGAGCAGTACTTC. Translation: CASSLSASSYEQYF.

CDR3 nucleotides: TGTGCCAGTAGTATATCAGGGGCTGGGGCCAACGTCCTGACTTTC. Protein product: CASSISGAGANVLTF. The J gene is TRBJ2-6, the V gene TRBV19; D may be TRBD1 (6 bases). CDR1 and CDR2 (germline): LNHDA, SQIVND (reference sequence). Trimming stripped 2 bases from V and 2 bases from J, with 7 bases between. The length of the CDR3 is 15 residues.

The CDR3 sequence: CASSGVRYHEQYF. The CDR3 DNA is TGTGCCAGCAGTGGGGTCAGGTATCACGAGCAGTACTTC. The chain couples TRBV6-1 to TRBJ2-7; D is uncertain. The germline V gene has CDR1 MNHNS and CDR2 SASEGT. V lost 4 bases, J lost 5 bases, and 12 bases lay in between. The CDR3 spans 13 residues.

The chain couples TRBV10-3 to TRBJ1-5; no reliable D call. Trimming took 5 bases from V and 0 from J, leaving 8 bases between them. Germline lookup yields CDR1 ENHRY and CDR2 SYGVKD. The CDR3 has 14 residues. CDR3 in amino acids: CAISHPGSNQPQHF. In DNA, the CDR3 is TGTGCCATCAGTCACCCGGGTAGCAATCAGCCCCAGCATTTT.

V usage is TRBV12-5 and J usage is TRBJ1-5; 8 nucleotides match TRBD1. The germline V gene has CDR1 LGHNT and CDR2 FRNRAP. V lost 7 bases, J lost 1 base, and 15 bases stayed unmatched. The CDR3 consists of 18 residues. The CDR3 spells CASARLLGQGRSNQPQHF. DNA for the CDR3: TGTGCTAGTGCCCGACTCCTTGGACAGGGAAGGAGCAATCAGCCCCAGCATTTT.

The rearrangement joins TRBV15 to TRBJ1-1, with D unclear. V lost 5 bases and J 1 base, leaving 11 bases between the germline ends. Per the germline V gene, CDR1 is LNHNV and CDR2 is YYDKDF (reference sequence). The CDR3 is made up of 14 amino acids. CDR3 sequence reads: CATSHHRTNTEAFF. For the CDR3, the DNA is TGTGCCACCAGCCACCACAGAACGAACACTGAAGCTTTCTTT.

V and J are TRBV5-1 and TRBJ2-5; 9 nucleotides agree with TRBD1. The CDR3 sequence is 15 residues long. Germline-derived CDR1 and CDR2 are SGHRS and YFSETQ. V shed 2 bases and J 3 bases; nucleotides not matched to a gene: 5. This chain's CDR3 is CASSLQGAKEETQYF. DNA of the CDR3: TGCGCCAGCAGCTTACAGGGGGCGAAGGAAGAGACCCAGTACTTC.

The chain couples TRBV21-1 to TRBJ1-3; TRBD1, the table's D call, was not compared with the DNA. TRBV21-1 is a pseudogene locus. The CDR3 runs 14 residues. The CDR3 reads CASSNSGSGNTIYF. In DNA form, the CDR3 reads TGTGCCAGCAGCAATTCAGGGTCTGGAAACACCATATATTTT.

The V and J genes are TRBV27 and TRBJ1-3; a weak D match, TRBD1 (6 bases). The CDR3 has 14 residues. Germline-derived CDR1 and CDR2 are MNHEY and SMNVEV (reference sequence). V was shortened by 4 bases and J by 5 bases, with 12 bases between the two germline ends. The CDR3 loop is CASSSGTSRNTIYF. The DNA for the CDR3 is TGTGCCAGCAGTTCCGGGACATCCCGAAACACCATATATTTT.

This clone appeared a single time. One end of the junction varies from germline; a read error may be responsible. The chain carries TRBV7-9 and TRBJ2-3; 7 bases align to TRBD2. This CDR3 has 17 amino acids. CDR1 SEHNR and CDR2 FQNEAQ come from the germline V gene (reference sequence). CDR3 sequence (DNA): TGTTCCAGCAGCTTAGCGCCCGGGAGGAGAGGAACAGATACGCAGTATTTT. This codes for CSSSLAPGRRGTDTQYF.

This clone appeared a single time. The chain is built from TRBV28 and TRBJ1-2; D remains unclear. The germline gives CDR1 MDHEN, CDR2 SYDVKM. This CDR3 contains 11 residues. With 9 bases removed from V and 7 bases from J, the gap between germline ends came to 12 bases. The CDR3 spells CASPSAAGYTF. In nucleotides, the CDR3 is TGTGCCAGTCCAAGCGCGGCTGGCTACACCTTC.

The sample holds a few counts of this clone. The rearrangement links TRBV27 to TRBJ2-3; a weak D match, TRBD2 (5 bases). This CDR3 spans 15 amino acids. From germline, CDR1 is MNHEY and CDR2 SMNVEV (reference sequence). V dropped 7 bases and J dropped 0 bases, with 14 bases sitting between them. The CDR3 here is CASTEGRASTDTQYF. DNA for the CDR3: TGTGCCAGCACCGAGGGTAGGGCTAGCACAGATACGCAGTATTTT.

The V call is TRBV5-1, the J call TRBJ2-5, with TRBD2 matching over 9 bases. The CDR3 loop spans 18 amino acids. Trimming took 7 bases from V and 1 from J; bases not matched to a gene: 17. CDR1 and CDR2 from the germline V gene are SGHRS and YFSETQ. The CDR3 nucleotides read TGCGCCAGCTACAGTGTTGGTCTAGCGGGAACACGCCAAGAGACCCAGTACTTC. Protein sequence: CASYSVGLAGTRQETQYF.

This rearrangement joins TRBV6-1 to TRBJ2-7; TRBD2 is a possible D gene (5 bases). The ends were cut back, 0 bases at V and 2 bases at J, with 14 bases in the middle. Germline CDR1 reads MNHNS; CDR2 reads SASEGT. CDR3 length: 16 residues. For the CDR3, the DNA is TGTGCCAGCAGTGAAGCCGGGGAACCGACCGCCTACGAGCAGTACTTC. Translated: CASSEAGEPTAYEQYF.

This clone was observed a few times. The chain employs TRBV20-1 and TRBJ2-5; 7 bases are shared with TRBD2. Germline V CDR1 and CDR2: DFQATT, SNEGSKA (reference sequence). Losses at the gene ends were 5 bases for V and 3 bases for J; bases not matched to a gene: 0. This CDR3 region has 11 residues. The CDR3 nucleotides are TGCAGTGCTGGGGGGGAAGAGACCCAGTACTTC. It translates to CSAGGEETQYF.

The V gene is TRBV7-9, the J gene TRBJ1-4, with D uncertain. The V gene lost 4 bases and the J gene lost 3 bases, with 12 bases spanning the gap. The CDR3 totals 15 residues. In germline, CDR1 is SEHNR, CDR2 FQNEAQ (reference sequence). The CDR3 loop reads CASSSPTAANEKLFF. DNA for the CDR3: TGTGCCAGCAGCTCCCCCACAGCAGCTAATGAAAAACTGTTTTTT.

V usage is TRBV7-8 and J usage is TRBJ1-2; 7 bases match TRBD1. The germline V gene has CDR1 SGHVS and CDR2 FQNEAQ. V shed 4 bases, J shed 8 bases, and the junction held 10 bases outside the gene matches. The CDR3 is 14 residues long. CDR3 sequence reads: CASSSGPTGIGYTF. In DNA, the CDR3 is TGTGCCAGCAGCTCTGGGCCGACAGGGATCGGCTACACCTTC.

The V and J genes are TRBV27 and TRBJ2-2, with TRBD1 matching over 7 bases. The CDR3 extends over 15 amino acids. CDR1 MNHEY and CDR2 SMNVEV come from the germline V gene (reference sequence). V shed 5 bases, J shed 5 bases, and the junction held 8 bases outside the gene matches. The CDR3, as DNA: TGTGCCAGCAGTCACACGACAGGGCGAACCGGGGAGCTGTTTTTT. Protein product: CASSHTTGRTGELFF.

The chain uses TRBV15 and TRBJ1-2; D ambiguous. The germline V gene encodes CDR1 LNHNV and CDR2 YYDKDF (reference sequence). The V end lost 0 bases, the J end lost 8 bases, and 16 bases lay between the germline ends. The CDR3 is 15 residues long. The CDR3 nucleotides are TGTGCCACCAGCAGAGATAGCGCGGATGGGAACGGCTACACCTTC. Protein sequence: CATSRDSADGNGYTF.

This sequence joins TRBV18 and TRBJ2-1; 13 positions match TRBD2. V dropped 0 bases and J dropped 9; count of bases not matched to a gene: 5. Looked up from germline, CDR1 is KGHSH and CDR2 is LQKENI. The CDR3 runs to 16 residues. As DNA, the CDR3 is TGTGCCAGCTCACCACCGGGACTAGCGGGAATATCTGAGCAGTTCTTC. Its protein is CASSPPGLAGISEQFF.

This chain joins TRBV27 and TRBJ1-5, with D perhaps TRBD1 (6 bases). The CDR3 totals 11 residues. The germline V gene encodes CDR1 MNHEY and CDR2 SMNVEV (reference sequence). The ends were cut back, 8 bases at V and 6 bases at J, with 8 bases in the middle. CDR3: CASGGAQPQHF. CDR3 coding DNA: TGTGCCAGCGGGGGGGCTCAGCCCCAGCATTTT.

This chain joins TRBV5-6 and TRBJ2-1; 9 nucleotides match TRBD1. The CDR3 is made up of 15 amino acids. The germline gives CDR1 SGHDT, CDR2 YYEEEE. V shed 4 bases and J 4 bases; nucleotides not matched to a gene: 6. The CDR3 sequence: CASSPGQGRYNEQFF. In DNA, the CDR3 is TGTGCCAGCAGCCCGGGACAGGGTCGGTACAATGAGCAGTTCTTC.

This clone was seen just once. Other DNA sequences in the sample encode the same CDR3. The rearrangement uses TRBV2 and TRBJ2-3; D remains unclear. CDR3 length: 12 amino acids. The germline V gene has CDR1 SNHLY and CDR2 FYNNEI. The V gene lost 7 bases and the J gene lost 0 bases, with 5 bases spanning the gap. The CDR3 spells CASTLSTDTQYF. CDR3 coding DNA: TGTGCCAGCACCCTTAGCACAGATACGCAGTATTTT.

The chain employs TRBV18 and TRBJ2-7; TRBD2 matches 13 bases. Germline trimming cut 4 bases from V and 6 bases from J; bases unmatched to any gene: 3. The germline V gene encodes CDR1 KGHSH and CDR2 LQKENI. This CDR3 comprises 14 residues. The CDR3 DNA sequence: TGTGCCAGCTCACTAGGGACTAGCGGGGCCGAGCAGTACTTC. This encodes CASSLGTSGAEQYF. The variable domain in full, with the rest retrieved from reference TRBV18 and TRBJ2-7, is NAGVMQNPRHLVRRRGQEARLRCSPMKGHSHVYWYRQLPEEGLKFMVYLQKENIIDESGMPKERFSAEFPKEGPSILRIQQVVRGDSAAYFCASSLGTSGAEQYFGPGTRLTVT.